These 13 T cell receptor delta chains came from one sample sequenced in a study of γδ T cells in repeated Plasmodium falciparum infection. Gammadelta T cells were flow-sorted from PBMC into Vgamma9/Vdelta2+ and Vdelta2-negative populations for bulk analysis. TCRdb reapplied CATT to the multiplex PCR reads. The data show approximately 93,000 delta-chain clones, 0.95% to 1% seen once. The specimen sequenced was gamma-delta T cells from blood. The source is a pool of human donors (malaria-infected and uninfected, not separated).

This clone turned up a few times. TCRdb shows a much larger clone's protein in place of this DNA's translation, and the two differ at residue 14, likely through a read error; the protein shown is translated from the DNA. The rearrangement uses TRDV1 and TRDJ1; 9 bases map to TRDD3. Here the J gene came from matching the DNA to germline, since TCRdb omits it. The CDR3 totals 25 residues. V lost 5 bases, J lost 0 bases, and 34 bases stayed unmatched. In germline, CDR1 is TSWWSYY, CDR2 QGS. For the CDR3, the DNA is TGTGCTCTTGGGAGCCTTCCGCGAGGCCTTACTGGGGGACACGCGTTTCCCCCGTACACCGATAAACTCATCTTT. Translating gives CALGSLPRGLTGGHAFPPYTDKLIF.

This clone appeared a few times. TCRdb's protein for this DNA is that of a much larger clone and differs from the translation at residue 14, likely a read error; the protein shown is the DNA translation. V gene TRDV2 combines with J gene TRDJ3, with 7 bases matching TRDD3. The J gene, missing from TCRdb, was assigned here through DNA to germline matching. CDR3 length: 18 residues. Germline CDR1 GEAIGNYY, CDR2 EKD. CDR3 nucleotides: TGTGCCTGTGACACGGGGGATGCCCACTCCTGGGACACCCAACAGATGTTTTTC. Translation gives CACDTGDAHSWDTQQMFF.

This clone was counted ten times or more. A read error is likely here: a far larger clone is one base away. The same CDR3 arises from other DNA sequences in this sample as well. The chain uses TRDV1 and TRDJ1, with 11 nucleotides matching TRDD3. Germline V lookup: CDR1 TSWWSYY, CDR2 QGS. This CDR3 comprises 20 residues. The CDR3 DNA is TGTGCCCTTGGGCCGATTTACTGGGGGATATCCCACCCGTACACCGATAAACTCATCTTT. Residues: CALGPIYWGISHPYTDKLIF.

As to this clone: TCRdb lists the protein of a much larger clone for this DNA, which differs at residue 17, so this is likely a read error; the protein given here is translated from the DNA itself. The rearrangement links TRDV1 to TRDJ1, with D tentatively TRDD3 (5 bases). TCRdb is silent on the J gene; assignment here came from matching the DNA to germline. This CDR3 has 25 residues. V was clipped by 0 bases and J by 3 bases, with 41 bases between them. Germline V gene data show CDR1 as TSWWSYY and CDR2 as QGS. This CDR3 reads CALGELDKLNQRRVFHRGAPDKLIF. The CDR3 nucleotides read TGTGCTCTTGGGGAACTGGATAAGCTTAACCAACGCCGTGTCTTTCATCGGGGTGCGCCCGATAAACTCATCTTT.

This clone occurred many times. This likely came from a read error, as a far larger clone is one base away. This chain's CDR3 is CALGATLFPAPKPIF. The CDR3 coding sequence is TGTGCTCTTGGGGCGACTCTCTTCCCCGCCCCCAAACCCATCTTT. The gene calls are TRDV1 and TRDJ1, with D maybe TRDD2 (5 bases). This CDR3 spans 15 amino acids. Germline lookup yields CDR1 TSWWSYY and CDR2 QGS.

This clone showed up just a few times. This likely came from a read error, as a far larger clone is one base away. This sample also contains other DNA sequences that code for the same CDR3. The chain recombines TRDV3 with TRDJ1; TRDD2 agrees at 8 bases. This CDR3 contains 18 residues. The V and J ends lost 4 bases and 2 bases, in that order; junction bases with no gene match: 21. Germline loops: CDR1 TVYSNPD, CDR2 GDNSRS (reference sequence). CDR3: CASRLPSKYWANTDKLIF. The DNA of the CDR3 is TGTGCCTCCCGCCTTCCTAGCAAGTACTGGGCTAATACCGATAAACTCATCTTT.

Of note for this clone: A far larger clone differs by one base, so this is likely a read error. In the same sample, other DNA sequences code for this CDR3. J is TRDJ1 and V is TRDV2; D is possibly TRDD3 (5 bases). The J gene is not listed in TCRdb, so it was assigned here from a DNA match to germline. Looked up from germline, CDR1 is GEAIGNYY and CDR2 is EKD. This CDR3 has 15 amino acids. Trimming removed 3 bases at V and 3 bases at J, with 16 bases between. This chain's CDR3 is CACDARGHGSDKLIF. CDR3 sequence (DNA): TGTGCCTGTGACGCGCGGGGACATGGGTCCGATAAACTCATCTTT.

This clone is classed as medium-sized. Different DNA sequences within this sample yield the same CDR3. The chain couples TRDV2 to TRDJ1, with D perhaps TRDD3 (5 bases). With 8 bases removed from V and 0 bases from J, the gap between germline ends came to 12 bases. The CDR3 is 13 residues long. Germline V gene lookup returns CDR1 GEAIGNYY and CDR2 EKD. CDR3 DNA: TGTGCCTATCTTGGGGAGAACACCGATAAACTCATCTTT. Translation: CAYLGENTDKLIF.

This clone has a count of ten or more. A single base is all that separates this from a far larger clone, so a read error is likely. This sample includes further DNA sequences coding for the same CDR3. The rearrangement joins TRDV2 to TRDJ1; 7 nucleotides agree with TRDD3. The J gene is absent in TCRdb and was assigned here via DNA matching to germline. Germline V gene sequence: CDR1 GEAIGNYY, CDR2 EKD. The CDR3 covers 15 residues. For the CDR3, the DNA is TGTGCTTGTGACACCGTGGGGGGATCTAAAGATAAACTCATCTTT. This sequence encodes CACDTVGGSKDKLIF.

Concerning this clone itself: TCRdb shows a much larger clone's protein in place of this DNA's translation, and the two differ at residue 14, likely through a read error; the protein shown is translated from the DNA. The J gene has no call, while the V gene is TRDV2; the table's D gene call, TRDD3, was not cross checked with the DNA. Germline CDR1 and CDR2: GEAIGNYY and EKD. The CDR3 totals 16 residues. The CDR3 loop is CACDTVVRSPGDKPIF. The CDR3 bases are TGTGCCTGTGACACCGTGGTCCGATCACCAGGCGATAAACCCATCTTT.

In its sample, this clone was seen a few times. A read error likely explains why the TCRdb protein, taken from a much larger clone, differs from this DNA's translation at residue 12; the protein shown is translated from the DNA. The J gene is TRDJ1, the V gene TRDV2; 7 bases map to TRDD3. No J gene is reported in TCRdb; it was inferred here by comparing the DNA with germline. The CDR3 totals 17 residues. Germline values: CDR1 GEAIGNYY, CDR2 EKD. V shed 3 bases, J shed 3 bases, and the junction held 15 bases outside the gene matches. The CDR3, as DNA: TGTGCCTGTGACCCTCAACGTGGGCCGGGGGATGCCGATAAACTCATCTTT. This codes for CACDPQRGPGDADKLIF.

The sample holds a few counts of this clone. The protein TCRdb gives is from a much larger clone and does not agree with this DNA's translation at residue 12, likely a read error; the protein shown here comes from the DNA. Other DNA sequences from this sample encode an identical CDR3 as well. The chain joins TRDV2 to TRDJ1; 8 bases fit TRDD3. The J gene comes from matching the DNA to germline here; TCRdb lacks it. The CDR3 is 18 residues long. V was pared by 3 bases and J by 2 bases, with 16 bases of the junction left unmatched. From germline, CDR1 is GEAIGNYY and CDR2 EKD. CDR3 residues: CACDPRLGYARLTDKLIF. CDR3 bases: TGTGCCTGTGACCCAAGGTTGGGATACGCGCGTCTTACCGATAAACTCATCTTT.

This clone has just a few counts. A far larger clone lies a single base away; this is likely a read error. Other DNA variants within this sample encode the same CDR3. The CDR3 DNA follows: TGTGCTCTTGGGGAACTAGTGGGACCTCTACAATCGTACTGGGATAGGCCAAAGAGCTCCTGGGACACCCGACAGATGTTTTTC. Translated, it gives CALGELVGPLQSYWDRPKSSWDTRQMFF. The chain uses TRDV1 and TRDJ3, with D possibly being TRDD3 (6 bases). CDR3 size: 28 residues. V was cut by 0 bases and J by 0 bases, with 39 bases left in between. The germline V gene encodes CDR1 TSWWSYY and CDR2 QGS.